This record covers a single TCR beta chain. This entry belongs to a study of Ad26.COV2.S vaccination and SARS-CoV-2 variants. Study context: Donor got 5x10^10 or 1x10^11 viral particles of Ad26.COV2.S.

Data came from immunoSEQ multiplex PCR; TCRdb stores just in-frame clones and leaves some out. The table includes roughly 410,000 clones, roughly four fifths detected once. The sample's treatment: roughly 20 received Ad26.COV2.S at low or high dose, single or two shots; about 5 received placebo; per-sample allocation not given. The study sampled participants on day 63 after the first vaccine or placebo injection. Donor was an adult aged 18-55 years in Boston. Germline V lookup: CDR1 MNHNY, CDR2 SVGAGI (reference sequence). The CDR3 runs 16 residues. Losses at the gene ends were 0 bases for V and 7 bases for J; bases not matched to a gene: 7.

The material was peripheral blood, obtained in a trial of Ad26.COV2.S vaccine versus placebo. This rearrangement joins TRBV6-6 to TRBJ2-1; 9 positions match TRBD2. The TCR was taken from a person between 18 and 65 years old who received the Ad26.COV2.S COVID-19 vaccine or a placebo. For the CDR3, the DNA is TGTGCCAGCAGTTACTCCGGCGGCGGGGGGGCGAATGAGCAGTTCTTC. It translates to CASSYSGGGGANEQFF.